This entry lists 30 T cell receptor beta chains sequenced from one sample in a study of sequential checkpoint blockade in melanoma. Repertoires were generated with immunoSEQ multiplex PCR, while TCRdb's copy carries only in-frame clones and drops some. The sample consists of about 20,000 clones, more than 60% of them appearing once. Treatment of the sample: randomized to nivolumab then ipilimumab (arm A) or the reverse (arm B). The material was CD8+ T cells sorted from blood (inferred from file names), obtained from a patient given nivolumab and ipilimumab in sequence. These receptors came from a human donor with melanoma.

This sequence joins TRBV19 and TRBJ2-6; a possible D gene is TRBD1 (5 bases). V lost 7 bases and J lost 0, with 16 bases in between. CDR3 size: 17 residues. The V gene's germline CDR1 is LNHDA and CDR2 SQIVND (reference sequence). The CDR3 spells CASIRQPRPSGANVLTF. The CDR3 coding sequence is TGTGCCAGTATCCGACAGCCCAGGCCCTCTGGGGCCAACGTCCTGACTTTC.

The V call is TRBV6-1, the J call TRBJ1-5; unclear D gene. Trimming cost V 10 bases and J 5 bases, with 12 bases left between them. CDR1 is MNHNS, CDR2 SASEGT, per germline. The CDR3 length is 12 residues. CDR3 sequence: CAIKEGDQPQHF. The CDR3 nucleotides are TGTGCCATAAAGGAGGGAGATCAGCCCCAGCATTTT.

The chain is built from TRBV7-2 and TRBJ1-2; D uncertain. The germline V gene encodes CDR1 SGHTA and CDR2 FQGNSA. CDR3 length: 17 residues. Trimming took off 5 bases at V and 4 bases at J, with 23 bases between the two ends. CDR3 region: CASSHPDRGTRGYGYTF. As DNA, the CDR3 is TGTGCCAGCAGCCACCCAGATCGGGGAACACGGGGCTATGGCTACACCTTC.

V is TRBV4-1 and J is TRBJ1-4; no definite D call. The CDR3 length is 16 residues. Germline V gene sequence: CDR1 MGHRA, CDR2 YSYEKL. Trimming cost V 0 bases and J 7 bases, with 15 bases left between them. CDR3 residues: CASSQDEVRTGEKLFF. CDR3 in DNA: TGCGCCAGCAGCCAAGATGAAGTGAGAACCGGTGAAAAACTGTTTTTT.

The V gene is TRBV28, the J gene TRBJ2-7; 7 bases are shared with TRBD2. Per the germline V gene, CDR1 is MDHEN and CDR2 is SYDVKM. V lost 6 bases, J lost 1 base, and 6 bases stayed unmatched. This CDR3 spans 14 amino acids. The CDR3 is CASRGPSGSYEQYF. DNA of the CDR3: TGTGCCAGCAGAGGGCCTAGCGGTTCCTACGAGCAGTACTTC.

This clone was found a few times. This chain links TRBV27 with TRBJ2-7, with 7 bases identical to TRBD2. Unmatched junction bases numbered 4, after V lost 5 bases and J lost 3 bases. Germline V lookup: CDR1 MNHEY, CDR2 SMNVEV (reference sequence). The CDR3 has 13 residues. CDR3 in amino acids: CASSLGGDYEQYF. The CDR3 region has the DNA TGTGCCAGCAGTCTGGGGGGGGACTACGAGCAGTACTTC.

V and J are TRBV28 and TRBJ1-1; 11 bases align to TRBD1. Germline CDR1 MDHEN, CDR2 SYDVKM. The CDR3 sequence is 15 residues long. The V segment lost 2 bases and the J segment 2 bases; nucleotides outside the gene matches: 1. The CDR3 nucleotides read TGTGCCAGCAGTTTAGGGACAGGGGGAAACACTGAAGCTTTCTTT. Translated, it gives CASSLGTGGNTEAFF.

This chain connects TRBV19 to TRBJ1-5; no reliable D call. Germline lookup yields CDR1 LNHDA and CDR2 SQIVND (reference sequence). V was shortened by 3 bases and J by 0 bases, with 12 bases between the two germline ends. This CDR3 is 16 amino acids long. In DNA, the CDR3 is TGTGCCAGTAGTATGAGTCAGGTCCCTAGCAATCAGCCCCAGCATTTT. It yields the protein CASSMSQVPSNQPQHF.

J is TRBJ2-2 and V is TRBV30; TRBD2 is a possible D gene (6 bases). Deletions cut 3 bases from V and 8 bases from J, with 10 bases between. This CDR3 has 12 residues. Germline-derived CDR1 and CDR2 are GTSNPN and SVGIG (reference sequence). CDR3 in DNA: TGTGCCTGGAGCTTTGCGGGGGGGGAGCTGTTTTTT. Protein: CAWSFAGGELFF.

V usage is TRBV6-6 and J usage is TRBJ2-7; D might be TRBD2 (6 bases). The CDR3 sequence is 14 residues long. Germline V gives CDR1 MNHNY, CDR2 SVGAGI (reference sequence). V lost 3 bases and J 3 bases, leaving 12 bases between the germline ends. The CDR3, as DNA: TGTGCCAGCAGTTATGGAGGGTCTCTCTACGAGCAGTACTTC. Its translation: CASSYGGSLYEQYF.

This chain connects TRBV6-1 to TRBJ2-7; D uncertain. CDR3 length: 10 amino acids. The ends were cut back, 7 bases at V and 6 bases at J, with 7 bases in the middle. In germline, CDR1 is MNHNS, CDR2 SASEGT. CDR3 sequence reads: CASKLGEQYF. The CDR3 nucleotides are TGTGCCAGCAAGCTCGGCGAGCAGTACTTC.

The V and J genes are TRBV4-1 and TRBJ2-7; TRBD1 agrees at 8 bases. The CDR3 extends over 14 amino acids. The germline V gene has CDR1 MGHRA and CDR2 YSYEKL. J lost 3 bases, V lost 0 bases, and 1 base had no gene match. The DNA for the CDR3 is TGCGCCAGCAGCCAAGACAGGGGGCTCTACGAGCAGTACTTC. Translation gives CASSQDRGLYEQYF.

J is TRBJ1-5 and V is TRBV19; D ambiguous. The CDR3 contains 18 residues. Trimming left V 1 base short and J 0 bases short, with 16 bases between. Germline CDR1 LNHDA, CDR2 SQIVND (reference sequence). The CDR3 region has the DNA TGTGCCAGTAGTATAGGCGGCACCTCTTTCTATAGCAATCAGCCCCAGCATTTT. Residues: CASSIGGTSFYSNQPQHF.

This chain links TRBV30 with TRBJ1-1; D is possibly TRBD1 (6 bases). The CDR3 consists of 12 residues. Germline-derived CDR1 and CDR2 are GTSNPN and SVGIG (reference sequence). The ends were cut back, 4 bases at V and 0 bases at J, with 6 bases in the middle. CDR3 bases: TGTGCCTGGACAGGGGTGAACACTGAAGCTTTCTTT. Its translation is CAWTGVNTEAFF.

The chain couples TRBV7-9 to TRBJ1-6; 8 positions agree with TRBD1. The CDR3 length is 17 residues. Germline values: CDR1 SEHNR, CDR2 FQNEAQ (reference sequence). Unmatched junction bases numbered 7, after V lost 6 bases and J lost 0 bases. The CDR3 region is CASRGDRSSSYNSPLHF. As DNA, the CDR3 is TGTGCCAGCAGGGGGGACAGGAGCAGCTCCTATAATTCACCCCTCCACTTT.

This clone was counted a single time. CDR3 region: CASSSYRETSSGANVLTF. The CDR3 region has the DNA TGTGCCAGCAGCTCCTACAGGGAAACCTCCTCTGGGGCCAACGTCCTGACTTTC. The chain has TRBV7-9 and TRBJ2-6, with D possibly matching TRBD1 (6 bases). CDR1 SEHNR and CDR2 FQNEAQ come from the germline V gene (reference sequence). CDR3 length: 18 residues. V gave up 4 bases and J gave up 0 bases, with 16 bases separating them.

The V and J genes are TRBV15 and TRBJ1-1; TRBD1 aligns across 9 bases. V shed 2 bases, J shed 3 bases, and the junction held 10 bases outside the gene matches. The CDR3 extends over 17 amino acids. Germline lookup yields CDR1 LNHNV and CDR2 YYDKDF (reference sequence). The CDR3: CATSRLRAGTGHTEAFF. The CDR3 coding sequence is TGTGCCACCAGCAGACTCCGCGCCGGGACAGGGCACACTGAAGCTTTCTTT.

This clone showed up just a few times. The chain uses TRBV27 and TRBJ2-7, with a weak D call TRBD2 (5 bases). The CDR3 loop spans 11 amino acids. The germline V and J ends were trimmed by 5 bases and 5 bases, with 7 bases remaining between them. Germline V gene sequence: CDR1 MNHEY, CDR2 SMNVEV (reference sequence). The CDR3 sequence is CASSPRDEQYF. The CDR3 DNA reads as TGTGCCAGCAGTCCGCGGGACGAGCAGTACTTC.

This chain joins TRBV27 and TRBJ1-1; D remains ambiguous. Germline V gives CDR1 MNHEY, CDR2 SMNVEV (reference sequence). Trimming stripped 1 base from V and 1 base from J, with 7 bases between. The CDR3 is made up of 14 amino acids. The CDR3, as DNA: TGTGCCAGCAGTTTATTGGGCAGGAACACTGAAGCTTTCTTT. Its translation is CASSLLGRNTEAFF.

This clone has only one observation. The rearrangement joins TRBV28 to TRBJ1-2, with D uncertain. Germline V gene sequence: CDR1 MDHEN, CDR2 SYDVKM. Deletions cut 6 bases from V and 9 bases from J, with 8 bases between. The CDR3 has 10 residues. CDR3 region: CASSTDSYTF. The CDR3 nucleotides read TGTGCCAGCAGCACTGACAGCTACACCTTC.

V gene TRBV5-1 combines with J gene TRBJ2-7, with 9 bases fitting TRBD1. The ends lost 5 bases at V and 0 bases at J; junction bases unmatched: 9. The CDR3 has 16 amino acids. Germline CDR1 SGHRS, CDR2 YFSETQ. CDR3 loop: CASSISATGGSYEQYF. CDR3 coding DNA: TGCGCCAGCAGTATCTCCGCGACAGGGGGCTCCTACGAGCAGTACTTC.

The chain combines TRBV5-6 with TRBJ2-7; no reliable D call. V was shortened by 3 bases and J by 3 bases, with 13 bases between the two germline ends. Germline-derived CDR1 and CDR2 are SGHDT and YYEEEE. The CDR3 has 14 amino acids. The CDR3 spells CASSSAGSSYEQYF. In DNA form, the CDR3 reads TGTGCCAGCAGCTCCGCCGGGTCTAGCTACGAGCAGTACTTC.

V gene TRBV19 combines with J gene TRBJ2-7; D perhaps matches TRBD2 (5 bases). The CDR3 has 16 residues. Germline lookup yields CDR1 LNHDA and CDR2 SQIVND (reference sequence). V was cut by 4 bases and J by 3 bases, with 19 bases left in between. The CDR3 protein is CASSTPLNSGGYEQYF. CDR3 DNA: TGTGCCAGTAGTACCCCCCTTAATTCAGGAGGCTACGAGCAGTACTTC.

V usage is TRBV7-9 and J usage is TRBJ2-7, with TRBD1 matching over 7 bases. After removal of 6 bases from V and 4 bases from J, the junction contained 6 bases not matched to a gene. The CDR3 consists of 13 residues. Germline assignment: CDR1 SEHNR and CDR2 FQNEAQ (reference sequence). Here the CDR3 DNA reads TGTGCCAGCAGGGGACAGATTGCTTACGAGCAGTACTTC. It specifies CASRGQIAYEQYF.

This sequence joins TRBV25-1 and TRBJ1-3, with 8 bases aligning to TRBD1. This CDR3 contains 15 residues. Germline loops: CDR1 MGHDK, CDR2 SYGVNS. V lost 6 bases and J lost 0; bases outside the gene matches: 4. The CDR3 loop reads CASSQGQGSGNTIYF. The CDR3 DNA is TGTGCCAGCAGCCAAGGACAGGGCTCTGGAAACACCATATATTTT.

A remark on this clone: One end of the junction does not line up with germline, which may come from a read error. The chain has TRBV19 and TRBJ1-4; the D is unclear. The germline gives CDR1 LNHDA, CDR2 SQIVND (reference sequence). CDR3 length equals 14 residues. CDR3: CASRIGGFNEKLFF. Written as DNA, the CDR3 is TGTGCCAGTAGGATAGGAGGGTTTAATGAAAAACTGTTTTTT.

The rearrangement joins TRBV6-1 to TRBJ2-7, with 9 bases lining up with TRBD2. With 9 bases clipped from V and 2 bases from J, the junction kept 5 bases outside the gene matches. The CDR3 totals 13 residues. In germline, CDR1 is MNHNS, CDR2 SASEGT. CDR3: CASLLAGTYEQYF. CDR3 coding DNA: TGTGCCAGTCTGCTAGCGGGAACCTACGAGCAGTACTTC.

This clone appeared once. The rearrangement links TRBV7-8 to TRBJ2-7; 10 nucleotides match TRBD2. Germline V lookup: CDR1 SGHVS, CDR2 FQNEAQ. This CDR3 has 17 residues. The V gene end was trimmed by 2 bases and the J gene end by 5 bases; junction bases not matched to a gene: 12. The CDR3 DNA sequence: TGTGCCAGCAGCTTAAAGGCCAGCGGGAGGGGTCTGAACGAGCAGTACTTC. Translated: CASSLKASGRGLNEQYF.

The chain joins TRBV7-9 to TRBJ1-1; D is ambiguous. The germline V and J ends were trimmed by 3 bases and 0 bases, with 2 bases remaining between them. Germline CDR1 SEHNR, CDR2 FQNEAQ (reference sequence). This CDR3 has 12 amino acids. DNA for the CDR3: TGTGCCAGCAGCTTCGTGAACACTGAAGCTTTCTTT. Translating it yields CASSFVNTEAFF.

Here the CDR3 reads CASSFGRGLTEAFF. In nucleotides, the CDR3 is TGTGCCAGCAGCTTCGGGAGGGGGCTCACTGAAGCTTTCTTT. The chain links TRBV5-8 to TRBJ1-1, with TRBD1 matching 7 bases. The CDR3 extends over 14 amino acids. Germline loops: CDR1 SGHTS, CDR2 YDEGEE. Trimming took 2 bases from V and 4 from J; bases not matched to a gene: 5.